This TCR beta chain was recorded in a study of blood T cell repertoires in COVID-19. Turning to the study itself: Acute and convalescent COVID-19 specimens originated in the United States, Italy and Spain.

Original data processing: Reference gene primers were amplified, and this amplification served to estimate nucleated cell counts. The assay was immunoSEQ multiplex PCR, and TCRdb's table has in-frame clones only and misses some. Clone size and the V and J calls come from that table; the DNA yielded D and trimming. Here the sample spans 250,000 or so clones, approximately 86% being singletons. Trimming removed 1 base from V and 7 bases from J, with 9 bases in between. The CDR3 contains 13 residues. Per the germline V gene, CDR1 is SGHRS and CDR2 is YFSETQ. This clone was found a few times. The sequenced material came from peripheral blood. The receptor was derived from a woman in her 70s with active or convalescent COVID-19. The V call is TRBV5-1, the J call TRBJ1-5; no reliable D call. The CDR3 sequence is CASSLSGRQPQHF. As DNA, the CDR3 is TGCGCCAGCAGCTTGTCGGGAAGACAGCCCCAGCATTTT.